The entry below describes one T cell receptor beta chain. Which antigen it targets is not known. The record has no base qualities; no much larger clone is one base away. The data were taken from a study of cytomegalovirus exposure and HLA in healthy donors (dated by TCRdb to the late 2010s). At the level of the whole study: An earlier analysis of roughly 500 of the donors reported 276 Gb of sequence data and 117 million unique TCR beta sequences from some 180 million T cells. In the later analysis, no new phenotypic data were used to find candidate immune exposures; instead, reliance was placed on TCR beta sequences and their occurrence across donors. In addition to the first cohort of around 670 subjects, a separate validation cohort of approximately 130 different subjects was used. The number of typed donors differed by locus: about 620-630 for A, B, C, DRB1 and DQB1; approximately 540 for DQA1; approximately 600 for DPA1; and 400 to 480 for DPB1. Using immunosequencing, the study profiled T cell repertoires from some 670 subjects and related those repertoires to cytomegalovirus serostatus. A few DR-DQ haplotypes were treated as single units for association and clustering because of strong linkage in the cohort. The study aimed to test whether cataloging public T cell receptors could reveal signatures of past pathogen exposure. In a later analysis, previously published TCR beta repertoires from some 640 donors were re-analyzed and high-resolution HLA genotyping was added so that TCR occurrence patterns could be studied. To predict cytomegalovirus infection status, the study brought together high-throughput TCR immunosequencing, statistical association of individual TCRs with disease status, and machine learning. Both class I and class II loci were covered by HLA typing, at four-digit resolution. On average, approximately 250,000 unique TCR beta nucleotide sequences were sequenced per donor among a few hundred genotyped donors of the cohort, with around 19% of those sequences being non-productive. Of the roughly 390 genotyped donors, 65% to 90% were placed in the genetic ancestry cluster associated with self-reported Caucasian donors. Every discovery cohort repertoire had been produced on one sequencing platform. Around 320 gigabases of sequencing data and tens of millions of unique TCR sequences were included in an early release covering 550 to 650 HLA-typed donors. A later genetic analysis took genome-wide SNP genotypes for about 55% of the 666 donors and used that subset as a discovery cohort. Donor age, sex, ethnicity and CMV serostatus were compiled alongside the repertoire data. In an earlier analysis of 500 to 650 of the donors, high-throughput TCR beta sequencing was used to judge whether each TCR beta V gene segment behaved as functional or pseudogenic. The research as a whole found: The only immune exposure information available for the cohort was CMV serostatus. A later analysis reported that several top co-occurrence clusters appeared linked to parvovirus B19, influenza, CMV and Epstein-Barr virus. Compared with equally common non-associated chains, HLA-associated TCR beta chains in a later analysis were more clonally expanded and had lower generation probabilities. At a false discovery rate of 0.05, a later analysis linked 16,951 TCR beta sequences to specific HLA alleles. Three of the identified cytomegalovirus-associated TCR beta chains were confirmed in vitro to be specific for cytomegalovirus antigens. A later analysis found that most CMV-associated TCR beta chains appeared HLA-restricted, with HLA associations seemingly driven largely by CMV exposure. In a later analysis, the rate of TCR association differed among HLA loci, with DRB1 alleles having the most associated TCRs and HLA-C alleles having the fewest. In a later genetic analysis, fewer N-insertions in productive TCRs were reported among donors in an Asian-associated ancestry cluster than the approximately 630-donor mean. A cluster of highly shared sequence variants was judged likely to represent a technical artifact of the sequencing pipeline. A further reported finding was that TCR beta sequences accurately predicted the HLA-A and HLA-B alleles for most subjects in the first cohort. The authors suggested that the approach could potentially be generalized to other disease states and immunological phenotypes. An earlier analysis of approximately 570 of the donors showed that most TCR beta V segments appeared in productive rearrangements either about 87% or about 30% of the time, which broadly matched IMGT annotations. In the study, some 160 TCR beta chains were listed as associated with cytomegalovirus. The earlier analysis of fewer than 750 of the donors excluded some 16 rarely observed V segments, including chromosome 9 orphons, because counts were too low. Most TCR sequences were seen in very few donors, while some public TCRs were found in many individuals. The classifier was reported to diagnose cytomegalovirus status with high specificity and sensitivity in both the original and validation cohorts. When HLA alleles, especially DR and DQ, strongly co-occurred, attributing TCR associations to individual alleles was difficult. The cohort was sequenced for TCR beta chains only, and without alpha or paired-chain data the features that could be detected were limited. In a later genetic analysis, a missense DCLRE1C variant was associated with V-gene and J-gene trimming of TCR beta chains, and the association was replicated in an independent cohort. Sequencing depth was assumed to be roughly uniform across donors in the presence/absence analyses, though that assumption may not hold. Linkage disequilibrium might explain the correlated functional status among segregating V segments, but an unknown experimental factor could not be excluded. Some IMGT-functional V segments, including TRBV6-2 and TRBV6-3, could not be told apart with the 87-base-pair reads, so those segments were excluded. Because HLA typing was missing for some donors at each locus, association tests included only the typed subset.

In total, approximately 610 healthy bone marrow donors made up the cohort. All cohort members were sampled while nominally healthy, although unrecorded immune exposures were likely present. The donor tested CMV seronegative and was one of the 352 seronegative cohort members. A peripheral blood sample was collected from each donor, and TCR beta sequencing was performed on peripheral blood mononuclear cells. The Qiagen DNeasy Blood Extraction Kit was used to extract genomic DNA from the blood cell samples. The germline V gene encodes CDR1 SGDLS and CDR2 YYNGEE. The CDR3 sequence holds 16 residues, the cysteine and phenylalanine included. Left in the record is the CDR3 DNA by itself, 48 bases read in frame from the first base. V and J are trimmed by 0 bases and 9 bases, and the gene matches miss 15 bases of the junction. Receptors were amplified or captured by the immunoSEQ multiplex PCR assay. For the multiplex PCR, a mixture combining 60 forward primers for TCR Vbeta segments and 13 reverse primers for TCR Jbeta segments was used. Amplification of the CDR3 region of rearranged TCR beta genes was performed with a multiplex PCR assay on genomic DNA. Amplified TCR beta libraries were sequenced as 87-base-pair reads on the Illumina HiSeq System. Under the source paper's analysis protocol: In a later analysis, some 80 million unique TCR beta chains were counted across the approximately 640 repertoires, and approximately 9.9 million of these chains were shared by at least two donors. Raw reads were error-corrected and collapsed into unique sequences by a nearest-neighbor algorithm in which closely related sequences were merged to remove PCR and sequencing errors. CDR3 sequences were aligned to IMGT reference sequences to assign V, D and J gene segments. For a sequence to be retained, a match of at least six nucleotides to both a V gene segment and a J gene segment was required. Rearrangements were called productive when the CDR3 lacked stop codons and stayed in frame with V and J; all others were non-productive. CDR3 was defined according to IMGT convention as the region running from the second conserved V-encoded cysteine to the conserved J-encoded phenylalanine. Sequences without an unambiguous match to a single V gene segment were excluded from the earlier analysis of 450 to 650 of the donors. In an earlier analysis of around 590 of the donors, a V segment was called functional when productive rearrangements were above 56.7%, and segregating when the standard deviation between donors exceeded 5%. A statistical classification framework was built to diagnose cytomegalovirus status from the catalog of TCR beta chain sequences. V and J gene assignment, in a later analysis, came from comparing TCR nucleotide sequences with IMGT/GENE-DB human TR gene sequences. Using the TCRdist pipeline, a later analysis assigned CDR3 sequences along with most-parsimonious VDJ recombination scenarios. A later analysis defined each TCR beta chain by its CDR3 amino acid sequence plus V-gene family, and excluded reads lacking a unique V-gene family. As a way to deal with suspected cross-contamination and a sequencing artifact, a later analysis dropped over 550 nucleotide sequences that were highly shared and had low generation probability. In a later analysis, a clonal expansion index for each public chain was calculated from normalized within-repertoire ranks of inferred template counts. In a later analysis, generation probabilities were computed using a VDJ recombination model fitted to out-of-frame rearrangements, and the results were checked against IGoR. In a later analysis, hypergeometric tests were used to score TCR-TCR, TCR-HLA and TCR-CMV co-occurrence, with a repertoire-size bias correction applied to TCR pairs. False discovery rates were estimated in a later analysis by permuting HLA or CMV assignments 20 times. In a later analysis, co-occurring TCRs were grouped using DBSCAN, with TCRdist sequence similarity added in when clustering inside HLA-allele-positive subsets. For co-occurrence clustering, repertoires with fewer than 30,000 or more than 120,000 public chains were excluded, along with a handful of repertoires with anomalous nucleotide sharing. TCRdb took over this immuneACCESS table, retaining in-frame rearrangements with V and J assigned. Such tables are incomplete; in checked studies, under half of the missing clones stem from an unresolved V gene, and the remainder is unexplained. V and J calls and clone size are those listed in that table; D and trimming were worked out from the DNA. This sample comprises about 200,000 clones, 85% to 90% of them detected only once. The ten largest make up roughly 1.8% of the sample.

This sequence was found in a woman aged 18-29 years in good health and CMV-seronegative. Specimen: PBMCs. Here the chain combines TRBV9 and TRBJ2-7; 7 central nucleotides agree with TRBD1. For the CDR3, the sequence is CASSVGTGNEGNRQYF. Here is the DNA: TGTGCCAGCAGCGTAGGGACAGGCAACGAGGGAAATCGGCAGTACTTC.